This T cell receptor beta chain originates from a study of blood T cells in healthy people across ages. Through a sample-barcoded 5' primer and a J-beta primer mix, a second PCR was run for roughly 7 to 11 cycles. Each of the cDNA molecules was tagged by a template-switch adaptor with 12 random nucleotides. Each CDR3 protein is one row after TCRdb ran MiXCR on the 5' RACE reads. The table lists some 940,000 distinct CDR3 sequences, almost 30% of them singletons, with 10% in the top ten. Many counts were recorded for this clonotype. V was cut by 8 bases and J by 5 bases, with 16 bases left in between. Germline loops: CDR1 ENHRY, CDR2 SYGVKD. This CDR3 region has 13 residues. Total RNA amounts of at least 5 micrograms were extracted per sample. The same data also went into a second study, on T cells of mothers and their children. Turning to that study: Evidence of persistent microchimeric T cell clones was absent.

This TCR derives from a middle-aged woman in good health. The rearrangement uses TRBV10-3 and TRBJ2-7, with D possibly matching TRBD2 (6 bases). The material sequenced was blood. This CDR3 reads CAIEALGRNEQYF. CDR3 bases: TGTGCCATCGAGGCCTTGGGGAGGAACGAGCAGTACTTC.